This T cell receptor beta chain emerged from a study of cytomegalovirus exposure and HLA in healthy donors. Findings and caveats of the study: Productive status was seen about 90% or about 30% of the time for most TCR beta V segments in an earlier analysis. An apparent linkage of common viral pathogens to several of the most significant clusters emerged in a later analysis. TCR beta chain V- and J-gene trimming was linked, in a later analysis, to a missense variant in DCLRE1C.

Germline V gene data show CDR1 as MNHNY and CDR2 as SVGAGI (reference sequence). The length of the CDR3 is 14 residues. The ends were cut back, 0 bases at V and 9 bases at J, with 12 bases in the middle. Worth noting for this clone: Its antigen remains unknown.

This PCR relied on a set of 60 Vbeta primers and 13 Jbeta primers. Clones were sequenced by immunoSEQ multiplex PCR, and TCRdb holds only the in-frame ones, with some missing. The sample lists some 160,000 clones; around 79% were seen once. V and J are TRBV6-6 and TRBJ2-1; D might be TRBD1 (6 bases). Material: PBMCs. The clonotype originates from a woman aged 40 to 55 in good health and CMV-seronegative. CDR3 in amino acids: CASSYSKGVGEQFF. CDR3 DNA: TGTGCCAGCAGTTACTCGAAGGGGGTTGGTGAGCAGTTCTTC.